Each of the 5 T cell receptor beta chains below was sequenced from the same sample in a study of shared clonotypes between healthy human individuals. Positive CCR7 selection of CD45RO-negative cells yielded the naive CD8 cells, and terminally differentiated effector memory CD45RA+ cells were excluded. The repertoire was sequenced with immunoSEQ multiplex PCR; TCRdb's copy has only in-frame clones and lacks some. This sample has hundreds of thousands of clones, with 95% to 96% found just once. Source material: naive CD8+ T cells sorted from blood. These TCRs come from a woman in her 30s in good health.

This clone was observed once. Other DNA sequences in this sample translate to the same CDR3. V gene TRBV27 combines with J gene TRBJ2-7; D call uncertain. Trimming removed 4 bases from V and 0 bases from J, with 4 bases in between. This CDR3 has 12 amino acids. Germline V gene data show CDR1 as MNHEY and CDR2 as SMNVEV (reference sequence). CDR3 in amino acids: CASSSNSYEQYF. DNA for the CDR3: TGTGCCAGCAGTTCAAACTCCTACGAGCAGTACTTC.

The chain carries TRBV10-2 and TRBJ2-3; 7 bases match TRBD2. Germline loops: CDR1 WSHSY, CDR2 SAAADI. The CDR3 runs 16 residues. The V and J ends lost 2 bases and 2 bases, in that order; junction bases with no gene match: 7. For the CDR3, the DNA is TGCGCCAGCAGTGAGCGGGACTACTATTCCACAGATACGCAGTATTTT. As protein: CASSERDYYSTDTQYF.

DNA for the CDR3: TGTGCCAGCAGTTTATTCGTGCCGGCAGGGCCGGGCAATGAGCAGTTCTTC. Translating gives CASSLFVPAGPGNEQFF. V and J are TRBV27 and TRBJ2-1; possibly TRBD1 for D (5 bases). This CDR3 is built from 17 residues. The V end lost 1 base, the J end lost 6 bases, and 19 bases lay between the germline ends. Per the germline V gene, CDR1 is MNHEY and CDR2 is SMNVEV (reference sequence).

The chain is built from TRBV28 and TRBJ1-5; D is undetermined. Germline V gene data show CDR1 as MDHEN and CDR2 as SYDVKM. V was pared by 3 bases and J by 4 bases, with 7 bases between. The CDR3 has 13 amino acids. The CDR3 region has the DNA TGTGCCAGCAGTTTTAACAGAAATCAGCCCCAGCATTTT. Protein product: CASSFNRNQPQHF.

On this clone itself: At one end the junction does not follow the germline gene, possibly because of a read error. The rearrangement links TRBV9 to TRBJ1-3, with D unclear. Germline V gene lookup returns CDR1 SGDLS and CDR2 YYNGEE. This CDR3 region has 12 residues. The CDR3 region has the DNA TGTGCCAGCAGCGTAGGAGGTTACTCCCTTCATTTT. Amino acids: CASSVGGYSLHF.